This TCR beta chain was obtained from a study of Ad26.COV2.S vaccination and SARS-CoV-2 variants. The overall study: By the intramuscular route, Ad26.COV2.S was given once, or twice 56 days apart.

The CDR3 has 15 amino acids. V gave up 5 bases and J gave up 0 bases, with 12 bases separating them. Germline lookup yields CDR1 SGHNT and CDR2 YENEEA. Some clones are missing from TCRdb's copy, which holds only in-frame ones; the method was immunoSEQ multiplex PCR. The sample consists of over 350,000 clones, about nine tenths of them appearing once. General observations from the study: Assessments of TCR breadth and depth may have underestimated the total T cell responses. Substantial post-vaccination breadth of spike-specific CD8+ and CD4+ T cell responses was reported.

The sample's treatment: some 20 received Ad26.COV2.S at low or high dose, single or two shots; 5 received placebo; per-sample allocation not given. It was on day 63 after the first vaccine or placebo injection that samples were taken. The donor's status was that of an adult aged 18-55 years in Boston. Comment on this clone: Its antigen is undetermined.

This chain uses TRBV11-3 with TRBJ2-3, with D perhaps being TRBD1 or TRBD2 (6 bases each). The starting material was peripheral blood, obtained in a trial of Ad26.COV2.S vaccine versus placebo. The TCR comes from a person aged 18 to 65 who received the Ad26.COV2.S COVID-19 vaccine or a placebo. The chain's CDR3 is CASSPRGTSTDTQYF. The CDR3 DNA reads as TGTGCCAGCAGCCCAAGGGGGACTAGCACAGATACGCAGTATTTT.